The clone carrying this T cell receptor beta chain appeared once. This specimen comes from a study of T cell changes during pregnancy in multiple sclerosis. Clones were sequenced by immunoSEQ multiplex PCR, and TCRdb holds only the in-frame ones, with some missing. The sample lists about 100,000 clones, roughly 92% occurring once. CDR1 MDHEN and CDR2 SYDVKM come from the germline V gene. The V end lost 8 bases, the J end lost 8 bases, and 9 bases lay between the germline ends. The CDR3 extends over 11 amino acids. The rearrangement uses TRBV28 and TRBJ1-4, with no clear D. The sequencing here drew on peripheral blood, taken in the first trimester of pregnancy. The receptor was derived from a female donor with multiple sclerosis, enrolled in a pregnancy study. The chain's CDR3 is CASSLREKLFF. The CDR3 DNA reads as TGTGCCAGCTCCCTCCGGGAAAAACTGTTTTTT. Full variable domain (remainder filled in from reference TRBV28 and TRBJ1-4): DVKVTQSSRYLVKRTGEKVFLECVQDMDHENMFWYRQDPGLGLRLIYFSYDVKMKEKGDIPEGYSVSREKKERFSLILESASTNQTSMYLCASSLREKLFFGSGTQLSVL.